The sequence of this TCR beta chain was determined in a study of blood T cell repertoires in COVID-19. Study overall: Samples representing acute and convalescent COVID-19 were sourced from the United States, Italy and Spain. In each case, the material was cDNA or gDNA derived from T cells, B-cell-depleted T cells, or PBMCs.

The assay was immunoSEQ multiplex PCR, and TCRdb's table has in-frame clones only and misses some. The sample holds some 270,000 clones, roughly 89% seen once. This TCR was recovered from a woman in her sixties with COVID-19, enrolled during active disease. Input material: peripheral blood.

CDR3 DNA sequence: TGTGCCAGTAGTGCACCTAGCAGGGGAGCTAATGAAAAACTGTTTTTT. Amino acids: CASSAPSRGANEKLFF. V and J are TRBV19 and TRBJ1-4, with D maybe TRBD1 (6 bases). CDR1 is LNHDA, CDR2 SQIVND, per germline (reference sequence). The V end lost 5 bases, the J end lost 3 bases, and 16 bases lay between the germline ends. The CDR3 loop spans 16 amino acids.